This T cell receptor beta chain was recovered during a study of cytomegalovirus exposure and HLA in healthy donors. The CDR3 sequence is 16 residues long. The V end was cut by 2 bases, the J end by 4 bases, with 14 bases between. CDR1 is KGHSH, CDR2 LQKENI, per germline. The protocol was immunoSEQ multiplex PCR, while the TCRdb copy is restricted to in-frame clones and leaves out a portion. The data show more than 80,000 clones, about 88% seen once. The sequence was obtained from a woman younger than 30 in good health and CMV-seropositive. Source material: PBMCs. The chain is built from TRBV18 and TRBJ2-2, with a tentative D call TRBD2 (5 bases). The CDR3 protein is CASSPSGGSSTGELFF. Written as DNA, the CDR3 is TGTGCCAGCTCACCATCGGGCGGGTCTAGCACCGGGGAGCTGTTTTTT.